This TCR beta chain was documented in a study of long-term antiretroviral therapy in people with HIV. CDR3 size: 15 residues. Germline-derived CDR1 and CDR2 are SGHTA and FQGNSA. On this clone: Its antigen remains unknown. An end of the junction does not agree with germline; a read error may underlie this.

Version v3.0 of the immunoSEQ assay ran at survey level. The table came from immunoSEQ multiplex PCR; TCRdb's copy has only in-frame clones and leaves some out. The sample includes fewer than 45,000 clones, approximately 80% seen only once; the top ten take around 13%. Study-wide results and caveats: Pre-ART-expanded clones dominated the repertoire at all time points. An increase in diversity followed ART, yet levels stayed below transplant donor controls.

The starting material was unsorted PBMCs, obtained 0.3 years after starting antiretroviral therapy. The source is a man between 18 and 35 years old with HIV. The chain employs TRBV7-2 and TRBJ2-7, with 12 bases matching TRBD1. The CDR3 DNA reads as TGTGCCAGCAGCCCTGGGACAGGGGGCTCCCACGAGCAGTACTTC. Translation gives CASSPGTGGSHEQYF.